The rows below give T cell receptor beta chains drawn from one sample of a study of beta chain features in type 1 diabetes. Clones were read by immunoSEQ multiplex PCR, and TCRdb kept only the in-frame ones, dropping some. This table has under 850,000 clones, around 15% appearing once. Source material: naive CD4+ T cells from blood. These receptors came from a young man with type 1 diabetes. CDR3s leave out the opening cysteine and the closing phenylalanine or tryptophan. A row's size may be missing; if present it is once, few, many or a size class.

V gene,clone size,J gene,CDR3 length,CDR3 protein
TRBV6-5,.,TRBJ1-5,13,ASSYSPDRHQPQH
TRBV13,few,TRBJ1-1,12,ASSATGQGTEAF
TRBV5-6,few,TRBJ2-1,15,ASSRQALAGGFDEQF
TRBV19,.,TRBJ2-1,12,ASIGQQGDNEQF
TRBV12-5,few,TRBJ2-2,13,ASGSTAPNTGELF
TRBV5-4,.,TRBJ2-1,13,ASSPTSSSYNEQF
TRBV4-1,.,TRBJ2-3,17,ASSQETPSSPFPTDTQY
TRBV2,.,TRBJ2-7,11,ASGGQGPYEQY
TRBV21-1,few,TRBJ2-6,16,ASSSRDRGLPGANVLT
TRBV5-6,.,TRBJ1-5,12,ASSVTSGSQPQH
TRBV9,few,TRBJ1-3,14,ASSVDPRGSGNTIY
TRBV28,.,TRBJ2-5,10,ASSPYTKTQY
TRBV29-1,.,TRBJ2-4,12,SVPSRGSKNIQY
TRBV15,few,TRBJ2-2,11,ATSREVTGELF
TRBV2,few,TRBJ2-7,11,ASAWDRSYEQY
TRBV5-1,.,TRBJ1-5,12,ASSLGRAGEPQH
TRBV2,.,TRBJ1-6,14,ASSELWGASNSPLH
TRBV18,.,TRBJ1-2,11,ASSPSEDYGYT
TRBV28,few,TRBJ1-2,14,ASSGTGSPSNYGYT
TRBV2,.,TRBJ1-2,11,ASRAGTDYGYT
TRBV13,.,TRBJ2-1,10,ASSLSGNEQF
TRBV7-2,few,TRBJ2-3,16,ASSLGRTARTSTDTQY
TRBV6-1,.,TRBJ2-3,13,APGGLAGATDTQY
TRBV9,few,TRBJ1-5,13,ASSVSPQGAQPQH
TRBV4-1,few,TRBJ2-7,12,ASSQPPNTYEQY
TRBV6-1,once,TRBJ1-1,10,ASSEPWTEAF
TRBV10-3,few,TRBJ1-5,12,AISETDRNQPQH
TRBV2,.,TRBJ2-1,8,ASSQTEQF
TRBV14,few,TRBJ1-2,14,ASSQEGGSSNYGYT
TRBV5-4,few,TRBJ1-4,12,ATQTGGANEKLF
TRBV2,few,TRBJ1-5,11,ASSEQEGQPQH